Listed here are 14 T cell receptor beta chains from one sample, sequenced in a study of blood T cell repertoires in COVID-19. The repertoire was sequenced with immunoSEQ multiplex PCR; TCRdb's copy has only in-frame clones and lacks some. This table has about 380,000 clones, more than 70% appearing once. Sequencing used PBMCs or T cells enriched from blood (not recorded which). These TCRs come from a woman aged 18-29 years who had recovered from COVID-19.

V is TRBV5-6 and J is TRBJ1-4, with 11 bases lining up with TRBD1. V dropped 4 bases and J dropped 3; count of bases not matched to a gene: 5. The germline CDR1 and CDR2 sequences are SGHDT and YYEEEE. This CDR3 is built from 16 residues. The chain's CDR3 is CASSEDRGLANEKLFF. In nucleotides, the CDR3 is TGTGCCAGCAGCGAGGACAGGGGGCTAGCTAATGAAAAACTGTTTTTT.

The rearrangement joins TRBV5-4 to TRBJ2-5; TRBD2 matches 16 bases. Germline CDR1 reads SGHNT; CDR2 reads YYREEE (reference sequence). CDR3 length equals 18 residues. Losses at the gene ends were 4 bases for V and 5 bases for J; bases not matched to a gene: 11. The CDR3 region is CASSRRPGLAGGDETQYF. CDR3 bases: TGTGCCAGCAGCCGGAGGCCGGGACTAGCGGGGGGGGACGAGACCCAGTACTTC.

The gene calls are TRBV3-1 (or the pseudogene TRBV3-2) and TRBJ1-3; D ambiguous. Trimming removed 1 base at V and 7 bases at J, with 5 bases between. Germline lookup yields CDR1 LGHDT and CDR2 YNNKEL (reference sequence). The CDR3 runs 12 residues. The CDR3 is CASSQAENTIYF. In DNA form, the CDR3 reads TGTGCCAGCAGCCAAGCTGAGAACACCATATATTTT.

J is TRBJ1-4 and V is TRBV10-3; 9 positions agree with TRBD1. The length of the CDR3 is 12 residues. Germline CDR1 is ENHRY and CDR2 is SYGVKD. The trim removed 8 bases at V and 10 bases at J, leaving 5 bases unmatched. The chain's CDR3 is CAIRDREGKLFF. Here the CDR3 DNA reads TGTGCCATCCGGGACAGGGAGGGAAAACTGTTTTTT.

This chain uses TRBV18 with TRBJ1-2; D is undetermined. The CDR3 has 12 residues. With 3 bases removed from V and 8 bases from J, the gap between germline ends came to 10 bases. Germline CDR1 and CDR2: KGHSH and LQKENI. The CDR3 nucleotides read TGTGCCAGCTCACCCTTGGCCCCGGGCTACACCTTC. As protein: CASSPLAPGYTF.

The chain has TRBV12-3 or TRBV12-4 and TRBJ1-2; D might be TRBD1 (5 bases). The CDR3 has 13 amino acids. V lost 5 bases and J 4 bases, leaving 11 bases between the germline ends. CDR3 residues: CASSPGGSYGYTF. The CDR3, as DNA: TGTGCCAGCAGTCCCGGGGGGAGCTATGGCTACACCTTC.

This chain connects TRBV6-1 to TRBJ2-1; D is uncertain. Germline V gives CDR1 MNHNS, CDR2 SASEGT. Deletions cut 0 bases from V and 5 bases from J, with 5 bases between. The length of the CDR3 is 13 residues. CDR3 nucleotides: TGTGCCAGCAGTGAAGCAAGCCACAATGAGCAGTTCTTC. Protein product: CASSEASHNEQFF.

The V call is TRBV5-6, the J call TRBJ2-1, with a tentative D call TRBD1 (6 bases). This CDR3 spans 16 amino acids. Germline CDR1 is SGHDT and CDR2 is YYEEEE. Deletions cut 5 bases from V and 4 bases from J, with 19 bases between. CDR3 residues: CASRETGTRFYNEQFF. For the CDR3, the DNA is TGTGCCAGCAGGGAGACCGGGACAAGGTTTTACAATGAGCAGTTCTTC.

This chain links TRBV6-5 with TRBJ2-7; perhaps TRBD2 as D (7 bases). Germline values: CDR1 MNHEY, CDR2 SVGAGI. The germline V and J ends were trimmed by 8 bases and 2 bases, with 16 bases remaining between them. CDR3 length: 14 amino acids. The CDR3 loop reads CASPLGGLTYEQYF. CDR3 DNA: TGTGCCAGCCCGCTGGGGGGGCTAACCTACGAGCAGTACTTC.

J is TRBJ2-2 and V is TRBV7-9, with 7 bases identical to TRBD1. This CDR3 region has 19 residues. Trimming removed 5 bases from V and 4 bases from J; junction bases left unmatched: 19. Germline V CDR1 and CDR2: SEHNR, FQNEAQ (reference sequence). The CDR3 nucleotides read TGTGCCAGCAGCACTCTTCGGGACAGCCTCTCGAGCGCCACCGGGGAGCTGTTTTTT. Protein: CASSTLRDSLSSATGELFF.

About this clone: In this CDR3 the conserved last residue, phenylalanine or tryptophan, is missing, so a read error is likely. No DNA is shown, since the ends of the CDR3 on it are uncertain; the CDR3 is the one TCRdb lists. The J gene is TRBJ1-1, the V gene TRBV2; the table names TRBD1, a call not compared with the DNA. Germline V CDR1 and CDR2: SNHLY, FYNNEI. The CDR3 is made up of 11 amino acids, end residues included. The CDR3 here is CASSEETGDRN.

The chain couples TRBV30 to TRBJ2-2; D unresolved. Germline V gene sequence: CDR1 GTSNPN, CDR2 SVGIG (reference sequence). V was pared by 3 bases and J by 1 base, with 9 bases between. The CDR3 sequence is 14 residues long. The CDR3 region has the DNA TGTGCCTGGAGCTCCAACTGGAACACCGGGGAGCTGTTTTTT. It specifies CAWSSNWNTGELFF.

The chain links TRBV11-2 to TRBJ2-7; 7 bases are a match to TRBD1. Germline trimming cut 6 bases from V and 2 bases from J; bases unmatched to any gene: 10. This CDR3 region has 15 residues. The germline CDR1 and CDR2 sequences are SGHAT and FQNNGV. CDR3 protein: CASSTKKGAPYEQYF. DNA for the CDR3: TGTGCCAGCAGTACAAAAAAGGGGGCCCCCTACGAGCAGTACTTC.

CDR3 bases: TGCGCCAGCAGCCAGGGCAACGAGCAGTACTTC. Translating gives CASSQGNEQYF. The chain uses TRBV4-1 and TRBJ2-7; D remains ambiguous. The CDR3 covers 11 residues. Germline V lookup: CDR1 MGHRA, CDR2 YSYEKL. Trimming took 3 bases from V and 5 from J, leaving 5 bases between them.